This TCR beta chain was captured by sequencing in a study of T cell changes during pregnancy in multiple sclerosis. Germline V lookup: CDR1 SNHLY, CDR2 FYNNEI. V lost 7 bases to trimming and J lost 1 base; unmatched junction nucleotides: 7. This CDR3 is 15 amino acids long. Assay: immunoSEQ multiplex PCR; the TCRdb copy retains only in-frame clones and omits some. The table includes tens of thousands of clones, less than 90% detected once. The sequencing here drew on CD8+ T cells from peripheral blood mononuclear cells, taken after pregnancy. The genes are TRBV2 and TRBJ1-1, with 9 bases aligning to TRBD1. This clonotype was obtained from a female donor with multiple sclerosis, enrolled in a pregnancy study. CDR3 amino acids: CASKENRGQNTEAFF. As DNA, the CDR3 is TGTGCCAGCAAGGAAAACAGGGGGCAGAACACTGAAGCTTTCTTT.